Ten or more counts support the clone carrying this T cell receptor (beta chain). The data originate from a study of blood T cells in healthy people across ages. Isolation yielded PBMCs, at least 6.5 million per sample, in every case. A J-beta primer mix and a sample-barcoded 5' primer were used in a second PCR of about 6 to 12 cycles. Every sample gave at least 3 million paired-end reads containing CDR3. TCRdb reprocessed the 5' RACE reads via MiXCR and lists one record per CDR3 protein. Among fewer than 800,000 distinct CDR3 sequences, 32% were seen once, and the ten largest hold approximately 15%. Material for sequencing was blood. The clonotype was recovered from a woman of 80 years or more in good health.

This chain's CDR3 is CASSHSEPNGYTF. The CDR3, as DNA: TGCGCCAGCAGCCATAGTGAACCAAATGGCTACACCTTC. This chain joins TRBV4-1 and TRBJ1-2; D remains ambiguous. The CDR3 contains 13 residues. Between the trimmed V and J ends, which lost 3 bases and 6 bases, there was a span of 11 bases. CDR1 is MGHRA, CDR2 YSYEKL, per germline.